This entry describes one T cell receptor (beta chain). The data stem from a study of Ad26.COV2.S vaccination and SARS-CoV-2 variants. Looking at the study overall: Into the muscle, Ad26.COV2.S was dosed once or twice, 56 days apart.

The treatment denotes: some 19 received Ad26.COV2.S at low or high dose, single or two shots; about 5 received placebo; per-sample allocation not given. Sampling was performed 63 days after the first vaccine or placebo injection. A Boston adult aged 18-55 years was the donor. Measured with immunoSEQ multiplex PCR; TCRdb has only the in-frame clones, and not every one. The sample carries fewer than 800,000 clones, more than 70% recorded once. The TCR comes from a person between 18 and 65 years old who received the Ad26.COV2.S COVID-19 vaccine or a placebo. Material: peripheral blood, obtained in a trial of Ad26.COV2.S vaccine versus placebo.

As DNA, the CDR3 is TGTGCCAGCAGTTTAGCGTCGAATTCACCCCTCCACTTT. Amino acid sequence: CASSLASNSPLHF. The rearrangement joins TRBV12-3 or TRBV12-4 to TRBJ1-6; unclear D gene. The CDR3 extends over 13 amino acids. V lost 0 bases, J lost 7 bases, and 4 bases lay in between.